This T cell receptor (beta chain) stems from a study of beta chain features in type 1 diabetes. The V end was cut by 1 base, the J end by 0 bases, with 16 bases between. The CDR3 spans 17 residues. Germline CDR1 is SGHTA and CDR2 is FQGNSA. TCRB transcripts that were expressed got sequenced, as all of the isolated RNA had been reverse transcribed. Some clones are missing from TCRdb's copy, which holds only in-frame ones; the method was immunoSEQ multiplex PCR. The data hold approximately 170,000 clones, with approximately 9.9% observed a single time. This clone was picked up a small number of times. This receptor was obtained from a woman under 30 in good health. Specimen: central memory CD4+ T cells from blood. The rearrangement joins TRBV7-2 to TRBJ2-7, with D hard to call. CDR3 loop: CASSLDYKTYYSYEQYF. As DNA, the CDR3 is TGTGCCAGCAGCTTAGATTACAAGACGTACTACTCCTACGAGCAGTACTTC. The variable domain in full, with the rest retrieved from reference TRBV7-2 and TRBJ2-7, is GAGVSQSPSNKVTEKGKDVELRCDPISGHTALYWYRQSLGQGLEFLIYFQGNSAPDKSGLPSDRFSAERTGGSVSTLTIQRTQQEDSAVYLCASSLDYKTYYSYEQYFGPGTRLTVT.